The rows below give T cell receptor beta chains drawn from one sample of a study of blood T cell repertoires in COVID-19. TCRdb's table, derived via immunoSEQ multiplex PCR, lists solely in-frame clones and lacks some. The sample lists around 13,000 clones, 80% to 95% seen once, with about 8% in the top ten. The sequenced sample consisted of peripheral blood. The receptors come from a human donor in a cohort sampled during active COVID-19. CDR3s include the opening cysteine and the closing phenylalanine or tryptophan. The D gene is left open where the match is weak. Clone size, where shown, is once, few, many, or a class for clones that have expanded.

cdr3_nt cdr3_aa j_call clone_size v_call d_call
TGTGCCACGCAGGATTTACAGGGGAGTGAGCAGTTCTTC CATQDLQGSEQFF TRBJ2-1 NA TRBV10-3 TRBD1
TGTGCCAGCAGTTTAGCGGGAGGGCTGGATGAGCAGTTCTTC CASSLAGGLDEQFF TRBJ2-1 NA TRBV28 TRBD2
TGTGCCAGCAGCCCGGAGGGAAATCAGCCCCAGCATTTT CASSPEGNQPQHF TRBJ1-5 NA TRBV27 NA
TGTGCCAGCAGCTCGGGACTAGCGGGTGGTGAGCAGTACTTC CASSSGLAGGEQYF TRBJ2-7 NA TRBV11-2 TRBD2
TGTGCCAGCTCAACCGGGACACTTGGAAACACCATATATTTT CASSTGTLGNTIYF TRBJ1-3 NA TRBV18 NA
TGTGCCATCAGTGGTGGACAGGGTGATAATTCACCCCTCCACTTT CAISGGQGDNSPLHF TRBJ1-6 NA TRBV10-3 TRBD1
TGTGCCAGCTCACTCCAGGGGTTTAATGAAAAACTGTTTTTT CASSLQGFNEKLFF TRBJ1-4 NA TRBV18 NA
TGTGCCAGCAGCTTCGAAGTAGCGGTGCAGTACGAGCAGTACTTC CASSFEVAVQYEQYF TRBJ2-7 NA TRBV5-7 NA
TGTGCCAGCAGTACATTCAGGACTAGAGCCGGGGAGCTGTTTTTT CASSTFRTRAGELFF TRBJ2-2 NA TRBV11-2 TRBD2
TGTGCCAGCAGTGAGGACACCCGCTCCTACGAGCAGTACTTC CASSEDTRSYEQYF TRBJ2-7 few TRBV27 NA
TGCGCCAGCAGCTTGGTTCCGGGTGAAGCCTACGAGCAGTACTTC CASSLVPGEAYEQYF TRBJ2-7 NA TRBV5-1 NA
TGTGCCAGCAGGCCGGGGGGACCCTACAATGAGCAGTTCTTC CASRPGGPYNEQFF TRBJ2-1 NA TRBV27 TRBD2
TGTGCCAGCAGCGTTACGGGGGGAATAGATACGCAGTATTTT CASSVTGGIDTQYF TRBJ2-3 NA TRBV9 TRBD2
TGTGCCAGCAGCGTATCCCCCTGGCGGGAGCAGTACTTC CASSVSPWREQYF TRBJ2-7 NA TRBV27 NA
TGTGCCAGCAGCGCTGCGGCGGGGGGGCCGCAGACCCAGTACTTC CASSAAAGGPQTQYF TRBJ2-5 NA TRBV7-2 TRBD2
TGTGCCAGCAGCCCGCTAGCCGGTCCTGTCACAGATACGCAGTATTTT CASSPLAGPVTDTQYF TRBJ2-3 NA TRBV9 NA
TGTGCCAGCAGTACGGACAGCGGCGACGAGCAGTACTTC CASSTDSGDEQYF TRBJ2-7 NA TRBV28 NA
TGTGCCAGCAGTTCCCCGGGACTAGCGGGAGGTTCCTACAATGAGCAGTTCTTC CASSSPGLAGGSYNEQFF TRBJ2-1 once TRBV7-2 TRBD2
TGTGCCAGTTCACAGACAGGGGCGAAAAAGAACACTGAAGCTTTCTTT CASSQTGAKKNTEAFF TRBJ1-1 NA TRBV19 TRBD1